This TCR beta chain was sequenced in a study of shared clonotypes between healthy human individuals. Broader study findings: Sampling used blood alone; tissue repertoires probably differ.

As for this clone: The antigen is not known.

Between the trimmed V and J ends, which lost 4 bases and 0 bases, there was a span of 22 bases. The CDR3 length is 19 residues. The germline gives CDR1 SGHVS, CDR2 FQNEAQ. Some clones are missing from TCRdb's copy, which holds only in-frame ones; the method was immunoSEQ multiplex PCR. The sample includes 450,000 to 500,000 clones, about 72% of them seen just once. The sequence was obtained from a woman aged 40 to 49 in good health. Some clones in this sample may be carry-over from other donors' samples. The specimen was PBMCs. The chain carries TRBV7-8 and TRBJ2-1; D is possibly TRBD1 (5 bases). CDR3 sequence (DNA): TGTGCCAGCAGCTCCTGGGGCGGAGTGGGCTCGAGCTCCTACAATGAGCAGTTCTTC. The encoded protein is CASSSWGGVGSSSYNEQFF.